This TCR beta chain comes out of a study of T cells of healthy individuals. MiXCR, applied by TCRdb to the 5' RACE reads, yields one record per CDR3 protein. The table shows 65,000 to 90,000 distinct CDR3 sequences, with approximately 4.7% occurring only once. Looked up from germline, CDR1 is LGHDT and CDR2 is YNNKEL (reference sequence). CDR3 length: 14 residues. V shed 7 bases and J 2 bases; nucleotides not matched to a gene: 7. This receptor was obtained from a female donor in good health. The V gene is TRBV3-1, the J gene TRBJ2-5, with TRBD2 identical over 7 bases. Here the CDR3 reads CASTPTSAQETQYF. In DNA, the CDR3 is TGTGCCAGCACCCCCACTAGCGCTCAAGAGACCCAGTACTTC.